This section outlines one TCR beta chain sequence together with its context. The sample originates from a study of blood T cell repertoires in COVID-19. About the study: Samples of COVID-19 (acute and convalescent) were obtained from the United States, Italy and Spain. From T cells, B-cell-depleted T cells, or PBMCs came the material, which was cDNA or gDNA.

Original processing notes: Estimates of nucleated cell counts were drawn from the amplification of reference gene primers. The protocol was immunoSEQ multiplex PCR, while the TCRdb copy is restricted to in-frame clones and leaves out a portion. That table furnishes V, J and clone size, whereas the DNA furnished D and trimming. The sample contains approximately 100,000 clones, 84% of which appear only once. The CDR3 is 13 amino acids. Germline V gene data show CDR1 as ENHRY and CDR2 as SYGVKD. The junction had 8 bases not matched to a gene; V was cut back by 8 bases and J by 5 bases. The specimen sequenced was peripheral blood. This chain links TRBV10-3 with TRBJ2-7; 8 bases match TRBD1. The TCR was taken from a woman in her sixties or seventies with acute or convalescent COVID-19. The CDR3 nucleotides read TGTGCCATCGCGGACAGGGTAGTCGACGAGCAGTACTTC. Translating it yields CAIADRVVDEQYF.